This TCR beta chain was identified during a study of blood T cell repertoires in COVID-19. TCRdb's copy holds only in-frame clones and misses some; the assay was immunoSEQ multiplex PCR. Altogether around 250,000 clones are present, 86% being singletons, with the ten largest covering less than 3%. Per the germline V gene, CDR1 is SGHAT and CDR2 is FQNNGV. CDR3 size: 15 residues. V trimming: 1 base; J trimming: 6 bases; junction bases outside the gene matches: 5. Sequencing used peripheral blood. The source is a woman in her twenties or thirties with active or convalescent COVID-19. The gene calls are TRBV11-2 and TRBJ2-3; 9 nucleotides align to TRBD2. CDR3 DNA: TGTGCCAGCAGCTTAGGCGGGGGGGCGCTGGATACGCAGTATTTT. Its translation: CASSLGGGALDTQYF. The whole variable domain, filled in from reference TRBV11-2 and TRBJ2-3, reads EAGVAQSPRYKIIEKRQSVAFWCNPISGHATLYWYQQILGQGPKLLIQFQNNGVVDDSQLPKDRFSAERLKGVDSTLKIQPAKLEDSAVYLCASSLGGGALDTQYFGPGTRLTVL.